This T cell receptor (beta chain) was sequenced in a study of CD8+CD57+ T cells in acquired aplastic anemia. Turning to the study itself: The DNA of sorted CD4+ and CD8+ cells averaged about 3 ug.

Researchers used genomic DNA as the template to profile TCR beta VDJ and CDR3. MiXCR was run by TCRdb on the reads, yielding one entry per CDR3 protein. The data show about 210,000 distinct CDR3 sequences, around 60% seen once. Per the germline V gene, CDR1 is LGHNA and CDR2 is YSLEER. The CDR3 consists of 16 residues. V gave up 1 base and J gave up 2 bases; unmatched junction bases: 7. This clonotype was counted at least ten times. What it recognizes is unknown. Notes on the study in general: Around 29 CD8+ CDR3 sequences were shared between patients and controls. No significant patient-versus-control difference appeared in CD8+ Simpson's diversity.

This chain connects TRBV4-3 to TRBJ2-5, with 7 nucleotides matching TRBD2. The specimen was sorted CD4+, CD8+, or CD8+CD57+ T cells (not recorded which) from PBMCs. The TCR originated in a human donor in good health. CDR3 protein: CASSQGASGLQETQYF. The CDR3 nucleotides read TGCGCCAGCAGCCAAGGGGCTAGCGGACTACAAGAGACCCAGTACTTC.